This TCR beta chain was documented in a study of T cell responses to AZD1222 COVID-19 vaccine. Only in-frame clones appear in the TCRdb table, and some are missing; sequencing was by immunoSEQ multiplex PCR. The sample records 45,000 to 70,000 clones, around 89% being singletons. General study points: Dominant at 160-218 and 743-854, vaccine-associated CD4 TCRs also spanned spike.

Regarding this clone: Its antigen is undetermined.

Second-dose groups at about 4 or about 12 weeks were pooled. The CDR3 contains 16 residues. Trimming removed 0 bases from V and 4 bases from J, with 14 bases in between. Germline V lookup: CDR1 WNHNN, CDR2 SYGVQD (reference sequence). This clonotype originated in an adult who received the AZD1222 COVID-19 vaccine. The genes are TRBV10-1 and TRBJ2-3; D might be TRBD1 or TRBD2, each matching 6 bases. The sample consisted of peripheral blood, taken 28 days after the second AZD1222 dose. The CDR3: CASSESKGGSADTQYF. DNA for the CDR3: TGCGCCAGCAGTGAGTCGAAAGGGGGGAGCGCAGATACGCAGTATTTT.